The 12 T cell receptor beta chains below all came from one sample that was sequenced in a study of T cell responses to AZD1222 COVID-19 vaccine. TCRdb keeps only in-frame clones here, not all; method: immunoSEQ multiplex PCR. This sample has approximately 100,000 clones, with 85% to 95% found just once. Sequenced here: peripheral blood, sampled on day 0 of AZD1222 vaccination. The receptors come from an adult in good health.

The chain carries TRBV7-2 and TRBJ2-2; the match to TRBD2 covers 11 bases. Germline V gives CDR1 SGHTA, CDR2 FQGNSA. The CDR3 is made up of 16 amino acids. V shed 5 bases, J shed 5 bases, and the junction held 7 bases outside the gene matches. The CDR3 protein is CASSHRVAGGTGELFF. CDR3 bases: TGTGCCAGCAGCCACCGGGTAGCGGGAGGGACCGGGGAGCTGTTTTTT.

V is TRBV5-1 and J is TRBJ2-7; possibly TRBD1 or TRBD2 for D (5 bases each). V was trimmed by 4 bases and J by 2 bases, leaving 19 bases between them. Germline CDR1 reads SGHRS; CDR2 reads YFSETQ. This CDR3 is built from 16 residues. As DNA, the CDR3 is TGCGCCAGCAGCCGGGACCGACAACCGACAACCTACGAGCAGTACTTC. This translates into CASSRDRQPTTYEQYF. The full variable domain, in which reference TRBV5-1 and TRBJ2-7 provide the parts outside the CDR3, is KAGVTQTPRYLIKTRGQQVTLSCSPISGHRSVSWYQQTPGQGLQFLFEYFSETQRNKGNFPGRFSGRQFSNSRSEMNVSTLELGDSALYLCASSRDRQPTTYEQYFGPGTRLTVT.

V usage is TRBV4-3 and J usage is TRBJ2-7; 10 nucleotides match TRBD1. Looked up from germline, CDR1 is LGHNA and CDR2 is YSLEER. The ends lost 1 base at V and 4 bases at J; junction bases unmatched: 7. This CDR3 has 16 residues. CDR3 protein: CASSQAKGQGIYEQYF. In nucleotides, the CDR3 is TGCGCCAGCAGCCAAGCGAAGGGACAGGGGATATACGAGCAGTACTTC.

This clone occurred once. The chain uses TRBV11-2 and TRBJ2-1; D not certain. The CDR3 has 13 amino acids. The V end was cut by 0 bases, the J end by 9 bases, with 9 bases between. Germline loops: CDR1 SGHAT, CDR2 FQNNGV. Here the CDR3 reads CASSLDLAIEQFF. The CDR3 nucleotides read TGTGCCAGCAGCTTAGATTTGGCTATTGAGCAGTTCTTC.

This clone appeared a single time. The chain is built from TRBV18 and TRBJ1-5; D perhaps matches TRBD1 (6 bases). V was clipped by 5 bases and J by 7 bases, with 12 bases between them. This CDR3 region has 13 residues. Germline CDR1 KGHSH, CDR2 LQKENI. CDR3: CASSAQGGQPQHF. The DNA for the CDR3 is TGTGCCAGCTCAGCACAGGGAGGCCAGCCCCAGCATTTT.

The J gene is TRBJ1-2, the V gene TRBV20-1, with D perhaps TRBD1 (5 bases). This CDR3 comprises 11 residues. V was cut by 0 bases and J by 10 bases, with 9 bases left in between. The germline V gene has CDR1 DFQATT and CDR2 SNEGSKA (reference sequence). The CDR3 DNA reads TGCAGTGCTAGAGATCGGGGGGACTACACCTTC. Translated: CSARDRGDYTF.

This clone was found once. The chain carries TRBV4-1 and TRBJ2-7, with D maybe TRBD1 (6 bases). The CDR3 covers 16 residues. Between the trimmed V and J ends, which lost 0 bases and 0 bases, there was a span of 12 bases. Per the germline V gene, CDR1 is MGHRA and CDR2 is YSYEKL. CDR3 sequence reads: CASSQDPRGSSYEQYF. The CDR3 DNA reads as TGCGCCAGCAGCCAAGATCCGAGGGGGAGCTCCTACGAGCAGTACTTC.

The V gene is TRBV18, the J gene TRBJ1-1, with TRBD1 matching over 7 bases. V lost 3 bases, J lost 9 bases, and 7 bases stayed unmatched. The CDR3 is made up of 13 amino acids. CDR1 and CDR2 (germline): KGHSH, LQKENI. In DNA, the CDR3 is TGTGCCAGCTCACCTTCCCGGGACAGCCAAGCTTTCTTT. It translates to CASSPSRDSQAFF.

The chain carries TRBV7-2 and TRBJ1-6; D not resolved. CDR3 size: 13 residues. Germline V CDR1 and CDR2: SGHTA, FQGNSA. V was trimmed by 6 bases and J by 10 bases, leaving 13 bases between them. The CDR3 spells CASRAIFGSPLHF. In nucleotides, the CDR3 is TGTGCCAGCAGGGCTATTTTTGGCTCACCCCTCCACTTT.

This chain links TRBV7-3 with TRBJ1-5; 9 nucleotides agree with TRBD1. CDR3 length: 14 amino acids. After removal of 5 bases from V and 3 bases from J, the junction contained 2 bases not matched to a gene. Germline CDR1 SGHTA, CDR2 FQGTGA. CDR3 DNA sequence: TGTGCCAGCAGCGCACAGGGGGCCAATCAGCCCCAGCATTTT. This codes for CASSAQGANQPQHF.

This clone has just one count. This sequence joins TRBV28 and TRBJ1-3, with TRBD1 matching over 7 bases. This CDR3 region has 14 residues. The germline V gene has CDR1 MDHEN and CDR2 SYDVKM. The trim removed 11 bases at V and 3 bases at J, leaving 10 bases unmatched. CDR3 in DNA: TGTGCCTCCAGTTCTGGGACAGTTGGAAACACCATATATTTT. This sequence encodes CASSSGTVGNTIYF.

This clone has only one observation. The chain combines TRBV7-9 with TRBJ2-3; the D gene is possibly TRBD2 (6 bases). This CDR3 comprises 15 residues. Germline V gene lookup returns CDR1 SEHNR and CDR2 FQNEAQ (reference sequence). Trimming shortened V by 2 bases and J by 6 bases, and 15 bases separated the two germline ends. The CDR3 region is CASSLFPAGGDTQYF. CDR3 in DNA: TGTGCCAGCAGCTTATTTCCAGCAGGAGGGGATACGCAGTATTTT.